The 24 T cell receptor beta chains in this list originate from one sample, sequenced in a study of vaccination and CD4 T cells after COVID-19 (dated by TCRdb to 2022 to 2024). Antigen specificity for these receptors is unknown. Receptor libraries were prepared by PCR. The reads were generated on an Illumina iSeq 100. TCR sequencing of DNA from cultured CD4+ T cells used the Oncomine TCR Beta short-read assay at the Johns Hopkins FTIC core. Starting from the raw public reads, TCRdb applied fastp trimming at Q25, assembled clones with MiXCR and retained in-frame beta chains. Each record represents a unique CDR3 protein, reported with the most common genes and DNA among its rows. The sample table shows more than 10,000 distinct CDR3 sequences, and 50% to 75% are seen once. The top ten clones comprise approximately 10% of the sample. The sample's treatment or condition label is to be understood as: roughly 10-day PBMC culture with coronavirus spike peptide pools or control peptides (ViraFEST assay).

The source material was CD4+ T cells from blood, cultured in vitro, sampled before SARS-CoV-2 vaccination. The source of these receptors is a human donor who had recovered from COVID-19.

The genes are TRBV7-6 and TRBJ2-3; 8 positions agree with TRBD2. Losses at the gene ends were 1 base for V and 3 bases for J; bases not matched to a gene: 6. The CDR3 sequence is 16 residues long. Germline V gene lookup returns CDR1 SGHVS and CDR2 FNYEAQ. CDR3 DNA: TGTGCCAGCAGCTTAGTACAGCGGGAGATGACAGATACGCAGTATTTT. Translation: CASSLVQREMTDTQYF.

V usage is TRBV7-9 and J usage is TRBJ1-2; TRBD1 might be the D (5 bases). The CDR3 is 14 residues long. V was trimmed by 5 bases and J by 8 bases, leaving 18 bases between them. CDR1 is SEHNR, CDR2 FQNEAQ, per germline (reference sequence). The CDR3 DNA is TGTGCCAGCAGCCCCTCCGGGACGCCGAAAGGCTACACCTTC. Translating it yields CASSPSGTPKGYTF.

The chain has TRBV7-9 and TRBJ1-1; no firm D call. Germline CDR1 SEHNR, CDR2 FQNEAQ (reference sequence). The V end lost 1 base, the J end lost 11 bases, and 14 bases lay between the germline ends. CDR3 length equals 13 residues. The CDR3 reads CASSLGSGLLAFF. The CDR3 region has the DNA TGTGCCAGCAGCTTAGGGTCAGGCTTATTGGCTTTCTTT.

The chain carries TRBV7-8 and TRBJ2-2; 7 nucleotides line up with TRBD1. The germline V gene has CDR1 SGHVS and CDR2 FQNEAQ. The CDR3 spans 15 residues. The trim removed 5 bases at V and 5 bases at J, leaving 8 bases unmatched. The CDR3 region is CASSMRGGNTGELFF. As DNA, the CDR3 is TGTGCCAGCAGCATGAGAGGGGGCAATACCGGGGAGCTGTTTTTT.

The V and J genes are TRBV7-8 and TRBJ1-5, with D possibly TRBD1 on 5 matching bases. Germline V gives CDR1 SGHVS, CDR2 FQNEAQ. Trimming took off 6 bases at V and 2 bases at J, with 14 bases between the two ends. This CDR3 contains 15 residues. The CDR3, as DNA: TGTGCCAGCAGTGGGGGTCCGGGTCGCAATCAGCCCCAGCATTTT. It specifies CASSGGPGRNQPQHF. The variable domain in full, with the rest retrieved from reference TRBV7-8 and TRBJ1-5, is GAGVSQSPRYKVAKRGQDVALRCDPISGHVSLFWYQQALGQGPEFLTYFQNEAQLDKSGLPSDRFFAERPEGSVSTLKIQRTQQEDSAVYLCASSGGPGRNQPQHFGDGTRLSIL.

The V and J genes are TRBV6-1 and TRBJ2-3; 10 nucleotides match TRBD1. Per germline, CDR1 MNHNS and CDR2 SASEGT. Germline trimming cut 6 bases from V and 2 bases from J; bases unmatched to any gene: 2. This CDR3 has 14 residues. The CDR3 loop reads CASRGTGDTDTQYF. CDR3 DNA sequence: TGTGCCAGCAGGGGGACAGGGGACACAGATACGCAGTATTTT.

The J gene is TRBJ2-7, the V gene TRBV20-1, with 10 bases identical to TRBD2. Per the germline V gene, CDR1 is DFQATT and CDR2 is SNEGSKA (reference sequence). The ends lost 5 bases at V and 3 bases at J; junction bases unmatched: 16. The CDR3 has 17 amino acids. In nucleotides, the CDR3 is TGCAGTGCTCAATCTCTGCCAGCGGGAGGGGTGATCTACGAGCAGTACTTC. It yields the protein CSAQSLPAGGVIYEQYF.

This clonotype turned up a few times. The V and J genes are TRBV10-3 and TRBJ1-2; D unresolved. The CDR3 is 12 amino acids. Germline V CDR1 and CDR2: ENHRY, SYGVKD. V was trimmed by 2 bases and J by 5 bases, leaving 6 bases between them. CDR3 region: CAISEQFYGYTF. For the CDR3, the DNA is TGTGCCATCAGTGAGCAGTTTTATGGCTACACCTTC.

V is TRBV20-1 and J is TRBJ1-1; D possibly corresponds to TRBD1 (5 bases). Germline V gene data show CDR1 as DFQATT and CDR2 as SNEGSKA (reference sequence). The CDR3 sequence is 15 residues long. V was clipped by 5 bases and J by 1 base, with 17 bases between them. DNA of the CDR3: TGCAGTGCTTCCGGGACCCCAGGGCCGAACACTGAAGCTTTCTTT. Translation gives CSASGTPGPNTEAFF.

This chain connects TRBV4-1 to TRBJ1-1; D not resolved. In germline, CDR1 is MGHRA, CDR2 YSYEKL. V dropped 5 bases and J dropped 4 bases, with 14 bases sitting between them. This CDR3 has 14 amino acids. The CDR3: CASSGRTEATEAFF. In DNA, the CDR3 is TGCGCCAGCAGCGGAAGGACCGAAGCCACTGAAGCTTTCTTT.

CDR3 protein: CSVDQGSYGYTF. As DNA, the CDR3 is TGCAGCGTTGACCAGGGCTCCTATGGCTACACCTTC. The chain employs TRBV29-1 and TRBJ1-2, with D possibly TRBD1 on 5 matching bases. CDR3 length: 12 amino acids. Germline CDR1 is SQVTM and CDR2 is ANQGSEA. Trimming stripped 3 bases from V and 4 bases from J, with 9 bases between.

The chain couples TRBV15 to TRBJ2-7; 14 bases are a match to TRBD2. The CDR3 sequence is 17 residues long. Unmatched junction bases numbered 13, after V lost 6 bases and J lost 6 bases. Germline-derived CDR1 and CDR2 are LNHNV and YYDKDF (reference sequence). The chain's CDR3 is CATSPGTSGRRRSEQYF. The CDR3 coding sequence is TGTGCCACCAGTCCCGGGACTAGCGGGAGAAGGAGGAGCGAGCAGTACTTC. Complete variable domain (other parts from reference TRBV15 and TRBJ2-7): DAMVIQNPRYQVTQFGKPVTLSCSQTLNHNVMYWYQQKSSQAPKLLFHYYDKDFNNEADTPDNFQSRRPNTSFCFLDIRSPGLGDTAMYLCATSPGTSGRRRSEQYFGPGTRLTVT.

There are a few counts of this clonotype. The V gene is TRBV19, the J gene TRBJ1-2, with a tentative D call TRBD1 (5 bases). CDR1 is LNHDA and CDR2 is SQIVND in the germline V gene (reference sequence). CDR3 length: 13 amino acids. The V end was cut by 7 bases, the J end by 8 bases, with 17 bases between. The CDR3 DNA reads TGTGCCAGTACCGTATGGGGCGGGGAAGGCTACACCTTC. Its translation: CASTVWGGEGYTF.

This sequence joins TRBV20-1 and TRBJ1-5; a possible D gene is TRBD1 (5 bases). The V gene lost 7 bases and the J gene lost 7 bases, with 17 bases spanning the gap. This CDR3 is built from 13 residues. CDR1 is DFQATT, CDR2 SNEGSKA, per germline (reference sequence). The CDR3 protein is CSVRGSIIQPQHF. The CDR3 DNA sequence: TGCAGTGTTAGGGGAAGCATTATCCAGCCCCAGCATTTT.

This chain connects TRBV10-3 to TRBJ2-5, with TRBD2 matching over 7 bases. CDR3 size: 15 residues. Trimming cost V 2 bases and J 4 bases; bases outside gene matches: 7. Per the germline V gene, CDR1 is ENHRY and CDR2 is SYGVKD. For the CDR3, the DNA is TGTGCCATCAGTGAGAGGGCGGGAGCCTTAGAGACCCAGTACTTC. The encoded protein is CAISERAGALETQYF.

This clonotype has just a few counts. Here the CDR3 reads CASSPNGGGVYGYTF. DNA of the CDR3: TGTGCCAGCAGTCCCAACGGTGGGGGGGTCTATGGCTACACCTTC. The chain uses TRBV28 and TRBJ1-2; D possibly corresponds to TRBD1 (5 bases). Germline V gene lookup returns CDR1 MDHEN and CDR2 SYDVKM. Trimming stripped 5 bases from V and 4 bases from J, with 17 bases between. The CDR3 consists of 15 residues.

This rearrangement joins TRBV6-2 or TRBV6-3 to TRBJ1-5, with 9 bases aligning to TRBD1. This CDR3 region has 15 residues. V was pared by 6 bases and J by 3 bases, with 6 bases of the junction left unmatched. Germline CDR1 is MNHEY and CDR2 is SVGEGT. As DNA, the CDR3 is TGTGCCAGCAGATACCGGGACAGGGACAATCAGCCCCAGCATTTT. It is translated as CASRYRDRDNQPQHF.

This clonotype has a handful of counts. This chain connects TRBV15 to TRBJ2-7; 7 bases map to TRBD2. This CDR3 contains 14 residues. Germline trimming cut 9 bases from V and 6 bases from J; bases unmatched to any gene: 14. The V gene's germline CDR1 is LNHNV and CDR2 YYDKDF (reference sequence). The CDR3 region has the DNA TGTGCCACAGGGAAAGCGGGAAAGCCTGGCGAGCAGTACTTC. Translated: CATGKAGKPGEQYF.

The CDR3 DNA is TGCAGTGCTATACGACAGGGGCAATATAGCAATCAGCCCCAGCATTTT. Translation: CSAIRQGQYSNQPQHF. J is TRBJ1-5 and V is TRBV20-1; 8 bases line up with TRBD1. Germline V lookup: CDR1 DFQATT, CDR2 SNEGSKA (reference sequence). The CDR3 has 16 amino acids. J was trimmed by 0 bases and V by 4 bases; bases with no gene match: 8.

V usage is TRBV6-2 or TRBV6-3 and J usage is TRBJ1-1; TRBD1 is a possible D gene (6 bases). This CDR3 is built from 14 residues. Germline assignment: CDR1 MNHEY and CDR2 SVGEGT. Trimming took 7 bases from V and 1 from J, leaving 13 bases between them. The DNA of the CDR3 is TGTGCCAGCAATCCGGGACACCCGAACACTGAAGCTTTCTTT. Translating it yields CASNPGHPNTEAFF.

The chain's CDR3 is CASSPDPTAYNEQFF. In DNA form, the CDR3 reads TGTGCCAGCAGCCCCGACCCGACAGCGTACAATGAGCAGTTCTTC. The gene calls are TRBV5-3 and TRBJ2-1; TRBD1 is a possible D gene (5 bases). TRBV5-3 carries the ORF label, with uncertain function. CDR3 length: 15 residues. V dropped 8 bases and J dropped 4 bases, with 19 bases sitting between them.

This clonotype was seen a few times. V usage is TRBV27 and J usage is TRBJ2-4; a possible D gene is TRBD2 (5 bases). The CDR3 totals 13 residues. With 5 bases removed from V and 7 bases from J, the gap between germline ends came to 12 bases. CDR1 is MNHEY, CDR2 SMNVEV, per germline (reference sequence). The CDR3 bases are TGTGCCAGCAGTCAAGCGGTTGGGAACATTCAGTACTTC. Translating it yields CASSQAVGNIQYF.

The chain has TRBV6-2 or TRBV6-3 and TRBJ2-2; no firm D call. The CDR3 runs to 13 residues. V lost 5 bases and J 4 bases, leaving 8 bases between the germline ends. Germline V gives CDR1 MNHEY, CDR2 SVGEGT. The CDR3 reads CASSRDRTGELFF. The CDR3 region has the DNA TGTGCCAGCAGTCGAGACCGCACCGGGGAGCTGTTTTTT.

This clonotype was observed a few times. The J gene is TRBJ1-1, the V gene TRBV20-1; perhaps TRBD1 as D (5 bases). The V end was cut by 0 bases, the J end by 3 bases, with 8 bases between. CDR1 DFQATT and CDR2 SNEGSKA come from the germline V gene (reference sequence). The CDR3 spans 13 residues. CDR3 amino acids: CSAREEGYTEAFF. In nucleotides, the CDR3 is TGCAGTGCTAGAGAGGAGGGGTACACTGAAGCTTTCTTT.